This TCR beta chain was retrieved from a study of graft-versus-host responses after intestinal transplantation. Study background: Transplant types were multivisceral, liver-intestinal, or isolated intestinal. Recipients were all induced with anti-thymocyte globulin, then given tacrolimus and steroids for approximately three years. Findings and limits, study-wide: The authors found GvH clones in recipient marrow, some appearing first in ileum or blood.

Using immunoSEQ multiplex PCR, the repertoire was profiled, and TCRdb retains in-frame clones only, with some absent. In the table there are 85,000 to 95,000 clones, about 92% of which are singletons. For this clone: Its target is not known.

This receptor was obtained from a human donor who received an intestinal transplant. The sample here was unstimulated CD8+ T cells sorted from spleen or lymph node cells, taken before intestinal transplant.

In nucleotides, the CDR3 is TGTGCCAGCAGTTCAAAACAGGGTGCGGAGACCCAGTACTTC. Amino acids: CASSSKQGAETQYF. The chain couples TRBV7-9 to TRBJ2-5; the D gene is possibly TRBD1 (6 bases). V lost 6 bases and J 5 bases, leaving 16 bases between the germline ends. The CDR3 covers 14 residues. Germline V lookup: CDR1 SEHNR, CDR2 FQNEAQ (reference sequence).